The 18 T cell receptor beta chains below were found in one sample sequenced in a study of T-cell memory formation after mild COVID-19. TCRdb used MiXCR to reprocess the 5' RACE reads, holding one entry per CDR3 protein. Of roughly 340,000 distinct CDR3 sequences detected, around a sixth appear once; the ten largest clones hold about a fifth. Source material: PBMCs or a T cell subset sorted from them (not recorded which). The receptors stem from a man aged 18 to 29 who had mild COVID-19 (a few samples of this study predate the infection). Cell type and time point are not known.

Here the CDR3 reads CASSLADGIYEQFF. The CDR3 DNA follows: TGCGCCAGCAGCTTGGCCGACGGAATATACGAGCAGTTCTTC. J is TRBJ2-7 and V is TRBV5-1; no firm D call. The J call could be wrong; TRBJ2-1 is a better fit for the DNA end. Germline V lookup: CDR1 SGHRS, CDR2 YFSETQ. The CDR3 totals 14 residues.

The chain combines TRBV27 with TRBJ2-1; TRBD2 is a possible D gene (6 bases). The CDR3 covers 12 residues. Germline V CDR1 and CDR2: MNHEY, SMNVEV (reference sequence). Trimming removed 3 bases from V and 14 bases from J, with 14 bases in between. CDR3 nucleotide sequence: TGTGCCAGCAGTTTGGGGGGTTCGTGGGAGTTCTTC. The encoded protein is CASSLGGSWEFF.

This clonotype came up a few times. The gene calls are TRBV12-3 or TRBV12-4 and TRBJ1-2; 8 bases are a match to TRBD1. This CDR3 is built from 15 residues. Unmatched junction bases numbered 13, after V lost 6 bases and J lost 7 bases. DNA for the CDR3: TGTGCCAGCAGGCCCGACCGCCCAGGGGGCTCTGGCTACACCTTC. This gives the protein CASRPDRPGGSGYTF.

The gene calls are TRBV6-1 and TRBJ1-2; 8 nucleotides align to TRBD1. Germline V CDR1 and CDR2: MNHNS, SASEGT. The V and J ends lost 6 bases and 7 bases, in that order; junction bases with no gene match: 10. This CDR3 contains 14 residues. The CDR3 DNA sequence: TGTGCCAGCAGCCAAGACAGGGGTGGATTTGGCTACACCTTC. This codes for CASSQDRGGFGYTF.

This clonotype was recorded at least ten times. The DNA for the CDR3 is TGTGCCAGCAGGACCAGACAGGGTCCTCACACAGATACGCAGTATTTT. Translation: CASRTRQGPHTDTQYF. The chain uses TRBV6-2 or TRBV6-3 and TRBJ2-3; 7 nucleotides match TRBD1. The CDR3 is made up of 16 amino acids. Per germline, CDR1 MNHEY and CDR2 SVGEGT. With 6 bases clipped from V and 2 bases from J, the junction kept 11 bases outside the gene matches.

This clonotype has a handful of counts. The chain uses TRBV2 and TRBJ2-3, with 13 bases lining up with TRBD2. J was trimmed by 1 base and V by 6 bases; bases with no gene match: 4. Per germline, CDR1 SNHLY and CDR2 FYNNEI. The CDR3 runs to 16 residues. CDR3 DNA: TGTGCCAGCAGAGGGGGACTAGCGGGGCGCACAGATACGCAGTATTTT. Its protein product is CASRGGLAGRTDTQYF.

In this sample, this clonotype turned up a few times. The chain carries TRBV25-1 and TRBJ2-3, with no clear D. This CDR3 contains 15 residues. Germline loops: CDR1 MGHDK, CDR2 SYGVNS. Trimming took off 1 base at V and 2 bases at J, with 10 bases between the two ends. CDR3 sequence: CASSESGRNTDTQYF. CDR3 sequence (DNA): TGTGCCAGCAGTGAATCTGGCAGAAACACAGATACGCAGTATTTT.

This clonotype was seen only a few times. V usage is TRBV4-2 and J usage is TRBJ2-5; 8 bases fit TRBD2. This CDR3 has 14 residues. The junction had 4 bases not matched to a gene; V was cut back by 4 bases and J by 3 bases. Germline CDR1 is LGHNA and CDR2 is YNFKEQ. This CDR3 reads CASSRSGGEETQYF. CDR3 coding DNA: TGTGCCAGCAGCCGGAGCGGGGGAGAAGAGACCCAGTACTTC.

The V call is TRBV10-3, the J call TRBJ1-2; 9 bases match TRBD1. Germline trimming cut 6 bases from V and 8 bases from J; bases unmatched to any gene: 7. CDR1 ENHRY and CDR2 SYGVKD come from the germline V gene. CDR3 size: 13 residues. The CDR3 is CAISLTGGEGYTF. As DNA, the CDR3 is TGTGCCATCAGCCTAACAGGGGGCGAGGGCTACACCTTC.

The gene calls are TRBV15 and TRBJ2-3; D gene unclear. CDR1 and CDR2 from the germline V gene are LNHNV and YYDKDF (reference sequence). The V and J ends lost 0 bases and 5 bases respectively, with 6 bases between them. There are 13 residues in the CDR3. The CDR3 DNA reads TGTGCCACCAGCAGAGATAATGAAGATACGCAGTATTTT. It encodes CATSRDNEDTQYF.

The chain joins TRBV11-2 to TRBJ2-7; D gene uncertain. Germline lookup yields CDR1 SGHAT and CDR2 FQNNGV. V lost 1 base, J lost 6 bases, and 22 bases lay in between. The CDR3 length is 17 residues. The CDR3 DNA is TGTGCCAGCAGCTTAGTCTACATAGCTAAGGTTCCGCGCGAGCAGTACTTC. Its translation is CASSLVYIAKVPREQYF.

The V and J genes are TRBV5-1 and TRBJ2-3, with 7 bases identical to TRBD2. The J segment lost 4 bases and the V segment lost 2 bases, leaving 4 bases of the junction unmatched. This CDR3 is built from 14 residues. The V gene's germline CDR1 is SGHRS and CDR2 YFSETQ. Written as DNA, the CDR3 is TGCGCCAGCAGCTTCAGGGAGGGACCAGATACGCAGTATTTT. This encodes CASSFREGPDTQYF.

The CDR3 nucleotides are TGTGCCAGCAGCCGGGACAATAATTCACCCCTCCACTTT. Its translation: CASSRDNNSPLHF. This chain joins TRBV7-9 and TRBJ1-6; D perhaps matches TRBD1 (6 bases). CDR1 is SEHNR and CDR2 is FQNEAQ in the germline V gene (reference sequence). The CDR3 covers 13 residues. Between the trimmed V and J ends, which lost 5 bases and 5 bases, there was a span of 7 bases.

The V gene is TRBV7-2, the J gene TRBJ1-1; 11 bases line up with TRBD1. The V and J ends lost 1 base and 4 bases, in that order; junction bases with no gene match: 2. The CDR3 runs 15 residues. Germline V gives CDR1 SGHTA, CDR2 FQGNSA. CDR3 sequence (DNA): TGTGCCAGCAGCTTAGTAGGGACAGGGGGCACTGAAGCTTTCTTT. Amino acids: CASSLVGTGGTEAFF.

The rearrangement joins TRBV6-1 to TRBJ2-3, with D tentatively TRBD1 (5 bases). V shed 4 bases and J shed 5 bases, with 10 bases lying between them. Germline V lookup: CDR1 MNHNS, CDR2 SASEGT. The CDR3 consists of 13 residues. This CDR3 is CASSGRQIDTQYF. The CDR3 DNA follows: TGTGCCAGCAGTGGACGACAGATAGATACGCAGTATTTT.

This clonotype showed up just a few times. At one of its ends the junction is not consistent with the germline gene, which may arise from a read error. The rearrangement joins TRBV2 to TRBJ2-5; 8 nucleotides line up with TRBD1. Germline V lookup: CDR1 SNHLY, CDR2 FYNNEI. The CDR3 sequence is 13 residues long. The CDR3 spells CASGDTGGETQYF. The DNA for the CDR3 is TGTGCCAGCGGTGATACAGGGGGAGAGACCCAGTACTTC.

In this sample, this clonotype turned up a few times. The chain recombines TRBV7-9 with TRBJ1-1; D ambiguous. Germline values: CDR1 SEHNR, CDR2 FQNEAQ (reference sequence). V lost 5 bases to trimming and J lost 5 bases, with 15 bases between them. The CDR3 is 14 amino acids. The CDR3: CASSLGPPRTEAFF. CDR3 DNA sequence: TGTGCCAGCAGCCTCGGACCCCCGAGGACTGAAGCTTTCTTT.

This clonotype was detected only a few times. V is TRBV6-6 and J is TRBJ2-7, with D uncertain. This CDR3 has 15 residues. V lost 6 bases, J lost 2 bases, and 17 bases lay in between. The germline V gene has CDR1 MNHNY and CDR2 SVGAGI (reference sequence). The CDR3 region has the DNA TGTGCCAGCAGCCCACTGGGCCGGCTGACCTACGAGCAGTACGTC. This translates into CASSPLGRLTYEQYV.